The TCR beta chain described here comes from a study of blood T cell repertoires in COVID-19 (dated by TCRdb to about 2020). About the full investigation: Samples from collaborators originated in the United States, Italy and Spain and spanned both the acute and convalescent phases of COVID-19. Nearly every sample came with metadata listing a de-identified subject ID, COVID-19 status, age in years and sex. The samples were drawn from two sources: the first 160 participants of the ongoing ImmuneRACE study, and over 1,000 subjects contributed by 6 global collaborators. Deeply sampled blood TCRbeta repertoires from subjects exposed to, actively infected with, or recovered from COVID-19 were included in the dataset. The prospective study material was composed of cDNA or gDNA derived from T cells, B-cell-depleted T cells, or PBMCs. Where available, HLA class I and class II types were taken from metadata supplied by the sample provider and were not determined by assay-based typing. The repertoires were released in a freely available public database intended as a resource for research on the immune response to SARS-CoV-2.

To note about this clone: Its antigen remains unidentified. It has no much larger one-base neighbor in the sample; base qualities were not kept.

Findings and caveats that apply to the study as a whole: Clinical and demographic metadata were provided uncurated, with the amount varying by source and participant.

TCRbeta CDR3 regions were amplified from genomic DNA by means of the immunoSEQ Assay, a bias-controlled multiplex PCR. The original methods were these. Nucleated cell counts per sample were estimated from amplification of reference gene primers within the assay. To quantify the absolute abundance of each unique TCRbeta CDR3 rearrangement, sequence reads were collapsed and filtered. For each sample, productive Simpson clonality was calculated as the square root of Simpson's diversity index across productive rearrangements. TCRdb retrieved this table from immuneACCESS and kept in-frame rearrangements only. Not all clones are present; in checked studies, unresolved V genes account for under half, and no reason is known for the remainder. D and trimming were read from the DNA, whereas the V and J calls and clone size are those reported in that table. The sample includes over 200,000 clones, with under 90% observed a single time. The ten top clones hold around a sixth of the sample.

In the prospective study, participants were roughly 18 to 90 years old, resided in about two dozen geographic areas of the United States, and were enrolled through a virtual design. In the prospective study, cohorts were assigned on the basis of participant-reported clinical history obtained from a screening survey and a study questionnaire. Recovered participants in ImmuneRACE Cohort 3 were defined as having two consecutive negative NP/OP PCR tests, clearance from a healthcare professional, or resolution of symptoms. In the prospective study, mobile phlebotomists collected whole blood, serum and a nasopharyngeal or oropharyngeal swab from each participant. Participants in the prospective study had the option to provide additional blood draws and questionnaires over an approximately 2-month period. Prospective study blood samples were shipped either frozen or at room temperature before DNA extraction.

According to the germline V gene (reference sequence), CDR1 reads LNHDA and CDR2 reads SQIVND. From V the trimming removes 5 bases and from J it removes 8 bases, while the gene matches leave 11 bases of the junction unaccounted for. Reading from cysteine to phenylalanine, the CDR3 counts 15 amino acids. Just CDR3 DNA is preserved here, 45 bases in frame from base 1. This sequence was found in a man younger than 35 who had recovered from COVID-19. Sequences were obtained from PBMCs or T cells enriched from blood (not recorded which). Recombination linked TRBV19 to TRBJ2-1, with 8 bases aligning to TRBD1. The DNA reads as follows: TGTGCCAGTAGTGGAATGGGGACAGGTCAGCATGAGCAGTTCTTC. Its amino acids are CASSGMGTGQHEQFF.